The sequence of this T cell receptor beta chain was determined in a study of T cell responses to AZD1222 COVID-19 vaccine. Germline CDR1 and CDR2: SGHRS and YFSETQ. The CDR3 consists of 14 residues. V lost 7 bases to trimming and J lost 2 bases, with 13 bases between them. Method: immunoSEQ multiplex PCR; TCRdb's copy keeps in-frame clones and lacks some. Of some 150,000 clones in the sample, about 89% were seen once. This clone occurred once. This sequence joins TRBV5-1 and TRBJ1-3; D unresolved. The sequenced sample was peripheral blood, obtained on day 0 of MenACWY control vaccination. This clonotype was obtained from an adult in good health. In DNA form, the CDR3 reads TGCGCCAGCGCCCCCCGTACGACTGGAAACACCATATATTTT. This gives the protein CASAPRTTGNTIYF.